A single T cell receptor beta chain is shown here with its context. CDR3 length equals 15 residues. Trimming shortened V by 3 bases and J by 4 bases, and 13 bases separated the two germline ends. The germline gives CDR1 SGHTA, CDR2 FQGTGA. The source of the sample is a study of T cell changes during pregnancy in multiple sclerosis. The method was immunoSEQ multiplex PCR; TCRdb's version includes in-frame clones alone and lacks a portion of them. Of 41,000 or so clones in the sample, 85% to 95% were seen once. This TCR derives from a female donor with multiple sclerosis, enrolled in a pregnancy study. V usage is TRBV7-3 and J usage is TRBJ2-1; D is perhaps TRBD2 (6 bases). The sample was CD8+ T cells from peripheral blood mononuclear cells, taken in the third trimester of pregnancy. Here the CDR3 DNA reads TGTGCCAGCAGCTTCGCCGGGACTTCTTACAATGAGCAGTTCTTC. It yields the protein CASSFAGTSYNEQFF.